The 26 T cell receptor beta chains listed next were all sequenced from one sample in a study of cytomegalovirus exposure and HLA in healthy donors. The PCR contained 60 Vbeta and 13 Jbeta primers. The data were produced by immunoSEQ multiplex PCR, yet TCRdb's version contains in-frame clones alone and is incomplete. The sample yields about 140,000 clones, around four fifths seen once. Sequenced input: PBMCs. These receptors were taken from a boy aged 2 to 10 in good health and CMV-seronegative.

The chain combines TRBV15 with TRBJ2-7; tentatively, D is TRBD2 (5 bases). V lost 0 bases, J lost 5 bases, and 8 bases lay in between. The germline V gene has CDR1 LNHNV and CDR2 YYDKDF (reference sequence). This CDR3 has 13 residues. CDR3 DNA: TGTGCCACCAGCAGAGAAGGAGGAAACGAGCAGTACTTC. Its protein product is CATSREGGNEQYF.

Of note for this clone: The sample has other DNA sequences that encode this CDR3 too. The chain carries TRBV7-9 and TRBJ2-2; D may be TRBD1 (6 bases). The CDR3 runs to 12 residues. V lost 5 bases, J lost 6 bases, and 7 bases lay in between. CDR1 is SEHNR, CDR2 FQNEAQ, per germline (reference sequence). In nucleotides, the CDR3 is TGTGCCAGCAGCCAGGGGTCCGGGGAGCTGTTTTTT. Protein sequence: CASSQGSGELFF.

The gene calls are TRBV7-3 and TRBJ1-6; 7 bases map to TRBD1. The junction had 2 bases not matched to a gene; V was cut back by 4 bases and J by 5 bases. CDR1 is SGHTA, CDR2 FQGTGA, per germline. The CDR3 covers 14 residues. This chain's CDR3 is CASSSQGNNSPLHF. CDR3 DNA sequence: TGTGCCAGCAGCTCACAGGGGAATAATTCACCCCTCCACTTT.

The count of this clone is one. This rearrangement joins TRBV7-8 to TRBJ2-5, with D perhaps matching TRBD2 (6 bases). CDR3 length: 14 residues. The germline CDR1 and CDR2 sequences are SGHVS and FQNEAQ. Trimming removed 4 bases at V and 2 bases at J, with 11 bases between. The CDR3 protein is CASSWDLMQETQYF. DNA of the CDR3: TGTGCCAGCAGCTGGGACTTAATGCAAGAGACCCAGTACTTC.

This clone appeared a single time. This sequence joins TRBV11-3 and TRBJ2-2; TRBD2 matches at 16 bases. The V segment lost 2 bases and the J segment 3 bases; nucleotides outside the gene matches: 6. Germline V lookup: CDR1 SGHNT, CDR2 YENEEA. CDR3 length: 19 residues. CDR3 sequence (DNA): TGTGCCAGCAGCTTATGGGGACTAGCGGGAGGGCCGGACACCGGGGAGCTGTTTTTT. As protein: CASSLWGLAGGPDTGELFF.

The gene calls are TRBV30 and TRBJ1-1; D uncertain. Trimming took 3 bases from V and 6 from J, leaving 14 bases between them. The germline V gene encodes CDR1 GTSNPN and CDR2 SVGIG (reference sequence). The CDR3 length is 13 residues. CDR3 coding DNA: TGTGCCTGGAGAAAAACAGTTGGCCCTGAAGCTTTCTTT. This encodes CAWRKTVGPEAFF.

The chain carries TRBV18 and TRBJ1-1; D unclear. Per germline, CDR1 KGHSH and CDR2 LQKENI. The CDR3 contains 15 residues. Trimming pared 0 bases from V and 1 base from J, leaving 9 bases between. The CDR3 loop reads CASSPPFTKNTEAFF. CDR3 bases: TGTGCCAGCTCACCACCGTTTACTAAGAACACTGAAGCTTTCTTT. The full variable domain, rest sourced from reference TRBV18 and TRBJ1-1, is NAGVMQNPRHLVRRRGQEARLRCSPMKGHSHVYWYRQLPEEGLKFMVYLQKENIIDESGMPKERFSAEFPKEGPSILRIQQVVRGDSAAYFCASSPPFTKNTEAFFGQGTRLTVV.

As for this clone: Different DNA sequences within this sample yield the same CDR3. The rearrangement links TRBV10-3 to TRBJ2-7; 8 nucleotides line up with TRBD1. The junction had 2 bases not matched to a gene; V was cut back by 3 bases and J by 4 bases. The CDR3 is made up of 13 amino acids. Looked up from germline, CDR1 is ENHRY and CDR2 is SYGVKD. The CDR3 spells CAISDRGPYEQYF. CDR3 nucleotides: TGTGCCATCAGTGACAGGGGGCCGTACGAGCAGTACTTC.

There are a few counts of this clone. The V and J genes are TRBV5-1 and TRBJ1-1, with a weak D call TRBD1 (5 bases). V was cut by 4 bases and J by 7 bases, with 17 bases left in between. There are 14 residues in the CDR3. Germline V gene data show CDR1 as SGHRS and CDR2 as YFSETQ. CDR3 region: CASSVGAGMGEAFF. In DNA, the CDR3 is TGCGCCAGCAGCGTAGGGGCGGGAATGGGTGAAGCTTTCTTT.

A few counts support this clone. The chain carries TRBV2 and TRBJ2-3; D may be TRBD2 (7 bases). Looked up from germline, CDR1 is SNHLY and CDR2 is FYNNEI. V was pared by 3 bases and J by 6 bases, with 16 bases between. There are 15 residues in the CDR3. In DNA form, the CDR3 reads TGTGCCAGCAGTGATTTTACGGGGGGCAGCGATACGCAGTATTTT. It yields the protein CASSDFTGGSDTQYF.

This clone was seen a single time. This sequence joins TRBV28 and TRBJ2-2, with 9 bases identical to TRBD2. Germline V gene lookup returns CDR1 MDHEN and CDR2 SYDVKM. Trimming removed 9 bases from V and 5 bases from J; junction bases left unmatched: 10. The CDR3 sequence is 15 residues long. The CDR3 reads CASSPRRGGTGELFF. CDR3 bases: TGTGCCAGTTCCCCCCGGCGGGGGGGTACCGGGGAGCTGTTTTTT.

The chain is built from TRBV5-1 and TRBJ2-7; no firm D call. V dropped 0 bases and J dropped 6 bases, with 13 bases sitting between them. This CDR3 is 14 amino acids long. CDR1 is SGHRS and CDR2 is YFSETQ in the germline V gene. The CDR3: CASSLVSGSLEQYF. The CDR3 DNA follows: TGCGCCAGCAGCTTGGTGTCAGGTTCCCTCGAGCAGTACTTC.

This rearrangement joins TRBV28 to TRBJ1-2; TRBD1 aligns across 8 bases. This CDR3 is built from 17 residues. With V trimmed by 6 bases and J by 3 bases, 15 bases remained unmatched. Germline CDR1 reads MDHEN; CDR2 reads SYDVKM. The CDR3 protein is CASRAWTGLLPYYGYTF. DNA of the CDR3: TGTGCCAGCAGAGCCTGGACAGGGCTTCTCCCCTACTATGGCTACACCTTC.

In the case of this clone: Mismatch with germline at one junction end may stem from a read error. The genes are TRBV7-9 and TRBJ2-5; D remains ambiguous. CDR3 length equals 11 residues. CDR1 and CDR2 (germline): SEHNR, FQNEAQ (reference sequence). The CDR3 coding sequence is TGTTCCAGCAGCTTAGATCGGTACCAGTACTTC. Translated, it gives CSSSLDRYQYF. Combining the CDR3 with reference TRBV7-9 and TRBJ2-5 gives the whole variable domain DTGVSQNPRHKITKRGQNVTFRCDPISEHNRLYWYRQTLGQGPEFLTYFQNEAQLEKSRLLSDRFSAERPKGSFSTLEIQRTEQGDSAMYLCSSSLDRYQYFGPGTRLLVL.

The rearrangement joins TRBV9 to TRBJ2-1; TRBD2 aligns across 11 bases. Germline V gives CDR1 SGDLS, CDR2 YYNGEE. The V segment lost 2 bases and the J segment 5 bases; nucleotides outside the gene matches: 9. This CDR3 is 17 amino acids long. The CDR3 DNA sequence: TGTGCCAGCAGCGTGGGGCTAGCGGGGGGCCCCGACAATGAGCAGTTCTTC. Its protein is CASSVGLAGGPDNEQFF.

The chain combines TRBV29-1 with TRBJ2-7, with 8 nucleotides matching TRBD2. From germline, CDR1 is SQVTM and CDR2 ANQGSEA. This CDR3 region has 12 residues. V was clipped by 6 bases and J by 4 bases; unmatched bases: 5. Written as DNA, the CDR3 is TGCAGCGTCGGGGGGGGGCCTTACGAGCAGTACTTC. Amino acid sequence: CSVGGGPYEQYF.

The V call is TRBV5-1, the J call TRBJ2-5, with D tentatively TRBD1 (5 bases). Trimming shortened V by 1 base and J by 5 bases, and 12 bases separated the two germline ends. Per germline, CDR1 SGHRS and CDR2 YFSETQ. The CDR3 runs 14 residues. The CDR3 bases are TGCGCCAGCAGCTTGTACTCAGGGCCGGAGACCCAGTACTTC. Amino acid sequence: CASSLYSGPETQYF.

This clone was detected only a few times. The chain carries TRBV6-6 and TRBJ1-6, with 8 bases that match TRBD1. CDR1 is MNHNY and CDR2 is SVGAGI in the germline V gene (reference sequence). Losses at the gene ends were 5 bases for V and 9 bases for J; bases not matched to a gene: 6. CDR3 length: 14 amino acids. The CDR3 reads CASSRQGKSSPLHF. The DNA for the CDR3 is TGTGCCAGCAGTCGACAGGGGAAGAGTTCACCCCTCCACTTT.

The gene calls are TRBV6-5 and TRBJ2-3; 13 bases align to TRBD2. Germline lookup yields CDR1 MNHEY and CDR2 SVGAGI. The V segment lost 7 bases and the J segment 2 bases; nucleotides outside the gene matches: 3. CDR3 length: 15 amino acids. The CDR3, as DNA: TGTGCCAGCAAAGGGACTAGCGGGGTCACAGATACGCAGTATTTT. This gives the protein CASKGTSGVTDTQYF.

This chain connects TRBV4-3 to TRBJ1-2; D is ambiguous. CDR1 and CDR2 from the germline V gene are LGHNA and YSLEER. With 4 bases removed from V and 6 bases from J, the gap between germline ends came to 12 bases. CDR3 length: 13 amino acids. The CDR3 reads CASSPLRWNGYTF. CDR3 nucleotide sequence: TGCGCCAGCAGCCCCTTGAGGTGGAATGGCTACACCTTC.

The chain joins TRBV19 to TRBJ2-2, with TRBD2 matching 14 bases. Trimming removed 4 bases from V and 4 bases from J; junction bases left unmatched: 2. Per the germline V gene, CDR1 is LNHDA and CDR2 is SQIVND (reference sequence). This CDR3 region has 16 residues. CDR3 nucleotides: TGTGCCAGTAGTAGGGGACTAGCGGGGGCCACCGGGGAGCTGTTTTTT. Its protein is CASSRGLAGATGELFF.

This rearrangement joins TRBV6-5 to TRBJ2-7; D is perhaps TRBD1 (5 bases). With the DNA end fitting TRBJ2-1 better, the J assignment may be wrong. The germline CDR1 and CDR2 sequences are MNHEY and SVGAGI. The CDR3 consists of 13 residues. CDR3 nucleotides: TGTGCCAGCATGCGGTCCAGGGTCAACGAGCAGTTCTTC. Its translation is CASMRSRVNEQFF.

The chain has TRBV7-7 and TRBJ2-5; 9 nucleotides align to TRBD2. The CDR3 has 15 residues. The J segment lost 3 bases and the V segment lost 1 base, leaving 3 bases of the junction unmatched. CDR1 SSHAT and CDR2 FNYEAQ come from the germline V gene (reference sequence). The CDR3 coding sequence is TGTGCCAGCAGCTTAGGGTCTAGCGGGGAAGAGACCCAGTACTTC. Its translation is CASSLGSSGEETQYF.

The chain couples TRBV29-1 to TRBJ1-4, with 7 bases matching TRBD1. The CDR3 is 15 residues long. CDR1 is SQVTM, CDR2 ANQGSEA, per germline. Trimming took 3 bases from V and 4 from J; bases not matched to a gene: 8. The DNA for the CDR3 is TGCAGCGTTGAGGCTAGGACAGGCTATAATGAAAAACTGTTTTTT. Protein product: CSVEARTGYNEKLFF. Filled out from reference TRBV29-1 and TRBJ1-4, the complete variable domain reads SAVISQKPSRDICQRGTSLTIQCQVDSQVTMMFWYRQQPGQSLTLIATANQGSEATYESGFVIDKFPISRPNLTFSTLTVSNMSPEDSSIYLCSVEARTGYNEKLFFGSGTQLSVL.

V is TRBV7-2 and J is TRBJ1-4, with D maybe TRBD1 (6 bases). Trimming took 2 bases from V and 3 from J, leaving 10 bases between them. This CDR3 spans 15 amino acids. From germline, CDR1 is SGHTA and CDR2 FQGNSA. CDR3 in amino acids: CASSLRGQPNEKLFF. The DNA of the CDR3 is TGTGCCAGCAGCTTACGTGGACAGCCTAATGAAAAACTGTTTTTT. The variable domain in full, with the rest retrieved from reference TRBV7-2 and TRBJ1-4, is GAGVSQSPSNKVTEKGKDVELRCDPISGHTALYWYRQSLGQGLEFLIYFQGNSAPDKSGLPSDRFSAERTGGSVSTLTIQRTQQEDSAVYLCASSLRGQPNEKLFFGSGTQLSVL.

This sequence joins TRBV7-9 and TRBJ1-5; D call uncertain. Trimming shortened V by 3 bases and J by 0 bases, and 9 bases separated the two germline ends. Germline V gene data show CDR1 as SEHNR and CDR2 as FQNEAQ (reference sequence). CDR3 length: 15 amino acids. The CDR3 DNA sequence: TGTGCCAGCAGCTTTGGGAGAGATAGCAATCAGCCCCAGCATTTT. Its translation: CASSFGRDSNQPQHF.